The sequence of this T cell receptor beta chain was determined in a study of T cells in Graves' hyperthyroidism and ophthalmopathy. Study-wide background: Peripheral blood was obtained at initial diagnosis, preceding any treatment.

This clonotype turned up a few times. With 1 base removed from V and 0 bases from J, the gap between germline ends came to 12 bases. CDR1 and CDR2 (germline): DFQATT, SNEGSKA (reference sequence). CDR3 length: 15 residues. Diagnosing involved the use of clinical symptoms, serum thyroxine and TRAb, thyroid ultrasound and orbital computed tomography. RNA transcripts gave rise to amplified TCR beta CDR3 regions. First-round RT-PCR with HTBI primers amplified the TCR CDR3 region. TCRdb re-called the multiplex PCR reads with MiXCR, one entry per CDR3 protein. The sample records 750,000 to 900,000 distinct CDR3 sequences, roughly 37% being singletons.

V usage is TRBV20-1 and J usage is TRBJ1-1, with D possibly being TRBD1 (5 bases). The sample was blood. The clonotype originates from a man aged 18 to 30 with Graves' hyperthyroidism. The CDR3 nucleotides are TGCAGTGCTAGAGGGGACGCCGGGATGAACACTGAAGCTTTCTTT. Translated, it gives CSARGDAGMNTEAFF.